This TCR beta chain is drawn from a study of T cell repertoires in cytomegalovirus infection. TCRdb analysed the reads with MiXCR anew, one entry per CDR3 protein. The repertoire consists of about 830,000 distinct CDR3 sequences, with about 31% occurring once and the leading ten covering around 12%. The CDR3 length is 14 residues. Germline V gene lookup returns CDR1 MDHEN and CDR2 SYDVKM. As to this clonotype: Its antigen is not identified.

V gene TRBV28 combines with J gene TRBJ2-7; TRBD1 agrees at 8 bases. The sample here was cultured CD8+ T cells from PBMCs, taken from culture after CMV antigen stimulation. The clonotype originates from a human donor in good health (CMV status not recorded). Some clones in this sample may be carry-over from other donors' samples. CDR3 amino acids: CASSDRGLGYEQYV. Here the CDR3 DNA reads TGTGCCAGCAGTGACAGGGGATTAGGCTACGAGCAGTACGTT.